The next 26 T cell receptor beta chains were all read from a single sample in a study of blood T cells in healthy people across ages. Primed by a sample-barcoded 5' primer and a J-beta primer mix, a second PCR proceeded for about 7 to 11 cycles. TCRdb independently ran MiXCR on the 5' RACE reads; one entry per CDR3 protein. The sample records hundreds of thousands of distinct CDR3 sequences, 58% being singletons. Material: blood. These TCRs come from a man aged 25 to 40 in good health.

This chain joins TRBV6-2 or TRBV6-3 and TRBJ2-6; D remains unclear. In germline, CDR1 is MNHEY, CDR2 SVGEGT. CDR3 size: 16 residues. Trimming shortened V by 0 bases and J by 0 bases, and 6 bases separated the two germline ends. The CDR3 protein is CASSYSVPSGANVLTF. In DNA form, the CDR3 reads TGTGCCAGCAGTTACTCGGTCCCCTCTGGGGCCAACGTCCTGACTTTC.

V gene TRBV29-1 combines with J gene TRBJ1-2, with no clear D. The V end was cut by 0 bases, the J end by 8 bases, with 13 bases between. Germline-derived CDR1 and CDR2 are SQVTM and ANQGSEA. The CDR3 sequence is 13 residues long. The CDR3 region is CSVEDGVPGGYTF. The CDR3 nucleotides read TGCAGCGTTGAAGATGGTGTCCCCGGCGGCTACACCTTC.

J is TRBJ2-7 and V is TRBV7-9; 7 bases line up with TRBD2. V shed 3 bases, J shed 3 bases, and the junction held 5 bases outside the gene matches. Germline V gene lookup returns CDR1 SEHNR and CDR2 FQNEAQ (reference sequence). CDR3 length: 14 residues. In nucleotides, the CDR3 is TGTGCCAGCAGCTTTGGGGAGGGCTACTACGAGCAGTACTTC. This codes for CASSFGEGYYEQYF.

In this sample, this clonotype turned up many times. V and J are TRBV20-1 and TRBJ1-1; D uncertain. Germline loops: CDR1 DFQATT, CDR2 SNEGSKA (reference sequence). The CDR3 is 12 amino acids. V shed 5 bases and J shed 0 bases, with 7 bases lying between them. The CDR3 DNA follows: TGCAGTGCTCCCCGTCTGAACACTGAAGCTTTCTTT. Translation: CSAPRLNTEAFF.

This sequence joins TRBV20-1 and TRBJ2-5; possibly TRBD1 for D (5 bases). There are 14 residues in the CDR3. Per the germline V gene, CDR1 is DFQATT and CDR2 is SNEGSKA (reference sequence). The V and J ends lost 0 bases and 2 bases respectively, with 10 bases between them. The CDR3, as DNA: TGCAGTGCTAGAGATGGGGCGGAACAAGAGACCCAGTACTTC. Translation: CSARDGAEQETQYF.

This clonotype turned up a few times. The J gene is TRBJ2-3, the V gene TRBV20-1, with D unresolved. Germline V gene data show CDR1 as DFQATT and CDR2 as SNEGSKA (reference sequence). V lost 5 bases and J 0 bases, leaving 9 bases between the germline ends. This CDR3 is built from 13 residues. DNA of the CDR3: TGCAGTGCTCCCCCCCCTAGCACAGATACGCAGTATTTT. Its translation is CSAPPPSTDTQYF.

The chain has TRBV7-9 and TRBJ2-1, with 11 bases lining up with TRBD2. The germline CDR1 and CDR2 sequences are SEHNR and FQNEAQ (reference sequence). The ends lost 5 bases at V and 9 bases at J; junction bases unmatched: 12. The CDR3 has 16 amino acids. The CDR3 region has the DNA TGTGCCAGCAGCCCTACCATAGCGGGAGGGTTAAGTGAGCAGTTCTTC. Protein sequence: CASSPTIAGGLSEQFF.

The chain couples TRBV7-9 to TRBJ2-1, with D possibly being TRBD2 (6 bases). V gave up 4 bases and J gave up 6 bases, with 13 bases separating them. Germline V CDR1 and CDR2: SEHNR, FQNEAQ (reference sequence). This CDR3 contains 14 residues. CDR3 sequence: CASSSPGTPNEQFF. CDR3 coding DNA: TGTGCCAGCAGCTCCCCCGGGACTCCCAATGAGCAGTTCTTC.

The chain couples TRBV27 to TRBJ1-4; TRBD1 is a possible D gene (6 bases). This CDR3 has 15 amino acids. V lost 5 bases to trimming and J lost 1 base, with 11 bases between them. The V gene's germline CDR1 is MNHEY and CDR2 SMNVEV (reference sequence). CDR3: CASSPNRVTNEKLFF. CDR3 DNA sequence: TGTGCCAGCAGTCCCAACAGGGTAACTAATGAAAAACTGTTTTTT. Looking up the rest from reference TRBV27 and TRBJ1-4 gives the full variable domain: EAQVTQNPRYLITVTGKKLTVTCSQNMNHEYMSWYRQDPGLGLRQIYYSMNVEVTDKGDVPEGYKVSRKEKRNFPLILESPSPNQTSLYFCASSPNRVTNEKLFFGSGTQLSVL.

The genes are TRBV20-1 and TRBJ1-4; tentative D call: TRBD1 (5 bases). CDR3 length: 15 residues. Germline-derived CDR1 and CDR2 are DFQATT and SNEGSKA (reference sequence). V was cut by 3 bases and J by 5 bases, with 16 bases left in between. The chain's CDR3 is CSASEGPGPNEKLFF. The CDR3 DNA reads as TGCAGTGCTAGTGAGGGGCCCGGACCCAATGAAAAACTGTTTTTT.

This sequence joins TRBV7-2 and TRBJ2-3; the match to TRBD2 covers 8 bases. Looked up from germline, CDR1 is SGHTA and CDR2 is FQGNSA. CDR3 length equals 15 residues. With V trimmed by 6 bases and J by 6 bases, 11 bases remained unmatched. The CDR3 reads CASRQAGGGSDTQYF. CDR3 bases: TGTGCCAGCAGGCAGGCGGGGGGCGGGTCGGATACGCAGTATTTT.

The chain couples TRBV5-1 to TRBJ2-5; 14 nucleotides match TRBD2. Matching the DNA end better, TRBJ2-7 makes the J call doubtful. The CDR3 covers 17 residues. Germline CDR1 SGHRS, CDR2 YFSETQ. In DNA form, the CDR3 reads TGCGCCAGCAGCGTAACCGGGACTAGCGGGAGTCGCGACGAGCAGTACTTC. Its translation: CASSVTGTSGSRDEQYF.

In this sample, this clonotype turned up a few times. The chain links TRBV29-1 to TRBJ1-4; D is possibly TRBD1 (5 bases). CDR3 length: 13 amino acids. Trimming stripped 6 bases from V and 0 bases from J, with 8 bases between. CDR1 is SQVTM, CDR2 ANQGSEA, per germline. CDR3 sequence reads: CSVQVSTNEKLFF. CDR3 in DNA: TGCAGCGTACAGGTCTCAACTAATGAAAAACTGTTTTTT.

The chain has TRBV29-1 and TRBJ1-1, with TRBD1 as a possible D gene (5 bases). Per the germline V gene, CDR1 is SQVTM and CDR2 is ANQGSEA. This CDR3 spans 13 amino acids. Trimming took 6 bases from V and 3 from J, leaving 14 bases between them. CDR3 coding DNA: TGCAGCGTCGAATTACAGGACTACACTGAAGCTTTCTTT. Translated: CSVELQDYTEAFF.

V usage is TRBV20-1 and J usage is TRBJ1-6, with D hard to call. The CDR3 runs to 14 residues. V was clipped by 1 base and J by 7 bases, with 11 bases between them. Germline lookup yields CDR1 DFQATT and CDR2 SNEGSKA (reference sequence). The CDR3 reads CSARVVLKNSPLHF. Here the CDR3 DNA reads TGCAGTGCTAGAGTGGTACTCAAGAATTCACCCCTCCACTTT.

The V and J genes are TRBV12-3 or TRBV12-4 and TRBJ2-3; 7 nucleotides match TRBD2. The CDR3 covers 14 residues. Trimming cost V 5 bases and J 1 base; bases outside gene matches: 3. CDR3 coding DNA: TGTGCCAGCAGTACTAGCGCCGGCACAGATACGCAGTATTTT. Its protein product is CASSTSAGTDTQYF.

The chain joins TRBV29-1 to TRBJ2-3; 7 bases align to TRBD2. The CDR3 sequence is 14 residues long. Germline V gives CDR1 SQVTM, CDR2 ANQGSEA. The ends lost 6 bases at V and 1 base at J; junction bases unmatched: 7. The CDR3 protein is CSVERGRGTDTQYF. DNA for the CDR3: TGCAGCGTGGAGCGGGGTAGGGGCACAGATACGCAGTATTTT.

Comment on this clonotype: A junction end diverges from the germline sequence, so it may reflect a read error. The V and J genes are TRBV29-1 and TRBJ2-5, with D perhaps matching TRBD2 (6 bases). This CDR3 has 14 residues. Germline lookup yields CDR1 SQVTM and CDR2 ANQGSEA. The CDR3 DNA is TGCAGCGCTGAAACGGCCGGTGCGGGGGAGACCCAGTACTTC. Protein: CSAETAGAGETQYF.

The V call is TRBV25-1, the J call TRBJ1-5, with 8 bases that match TRBD1. The CDR3 is made up of 18 amino acids. V was pared by 0 bases and J by 3 bases, with 10 bases of the junction left unmatched. From germline, CDR1 is MGHDK and CDR2 SYGVNS. CDR3: CASSEYLPMGQDNQPQHF. In nucleotides, the CDR3 is TGTGCCAGCAGTGAATATCTCCCGATGGGACAGGACAATCAGCCCCAGCATTTT.

The chain joins TRBV10-3 to TRBJ1-2; D is unclear. The CDR3 sequence is 13 residues long. Trimming removed 1 base from V and 5 bases from J, with 8 bases in between. The V gene's germline CDR1 is ENHRY and CDR2 SYGVKD. The DNA of the CDR3 is TGTGCCATCAGTGAGTTCCAGTTTTATGGCTACACCTTC. It codes for CAISEFQFYGYTF.

This clonotype was seen only a few times. This chain joins TRBV28 and TRBJ1-2; 7 nucleotides agree with TRBD1. The CDR3 is made up of 12 amino acids. Germline CDR1 is MDHEN and CDR2 is SYDVKM. The junction had 2 bases not matched to a gene; V was cut back by 6 bases and J by 4 bases. In DNA form, the CDR3 reads TGTGCCAGCAGCAGGGGGATCTATGGCTACACCTTC. Encoded protein: CASSRGIYGYTF.

The chain employs TRBV6-2 or TRBV6-3 and TRBJ2-1; D possibly corresponds to TRBD2 (5 bases). The assigned J gene may be wrong: the sequence end matches TRBJ2-7 better. This CDR3 region has 12 residues. Germline CDR1 reads MNHEY; CDR2 reads SVGEGT. CDR3 sequence (DNA): TGTGCCAGCACGGGAAGGAACAATGAGCAGTACTTC. Translated, it gives CASTGRNNEQYF.

The chain employs TRBV20-1 and TRBJ1-4; D perhaps matches TRBD1 (6 bases). Trimming took 5 bases from V and 8 from J, leaving 21 bases between them. This CDR3 has 15 amino acids. The germline gives CDR1 DFQATT, CDR2 SNEGSKA (reference sequence). The CDR3 sequence is CSAQEVGRGEEKLFF. The CDR3 DNA is TGCAGTGCTCAAGAGGTGGGCAGGGGTGAGGAAAAACTGTTTTTT.

This chain links TRBV6-1 with TRBJ1-4; D is uncertain. Germline CDR1 is MNHNS and CDR2 is SASEGT. This CDR3 is 14 amino acids long. V shed 6 bases and J shed 7 bases, with 15 bases lying between them. CDR3 protein: CASSGLGAGEKLFF. DNA for the CDR3: TGTGCCAGCAGCGGACTGGGAGCTGGTGAAAAACTGTTTTTT.

This clonotype has only one observation. The V call is TRBV6-1, the J call TRBJ1-5; no reliable D call. The V end lost 3 bases, the J end lost 1 base, and 13 bases lay between the germline ends. The length of the CDR3 is 16 residues. The germline CDR1 and CDR2 sequences are MNHNS and SASEGT. The CDR3 loop reads CASSEPDTGSNQPQHF. The CDR3 nucleotides read TGTGCCAGCAGTGAGCCCGACACGGGAAGCAATCAGCCCCAGCATTTT.

V usage is TRBV6-6 and J usage is TRBJ2-5; D gene unclear. TRBJ2-7 matches the DNA end more closely, so the J call is doubtful. This CDR3 has 12 residues. Germline values: CDR1 MNHNY, CDR2 SVGAGI (reference sequence). This CDR3 reads CASSHGGYEQYF. The CDR3 DNA reads TGTGCCAGCAGCCACGGTGGTTACGAGCAGTACTTC.